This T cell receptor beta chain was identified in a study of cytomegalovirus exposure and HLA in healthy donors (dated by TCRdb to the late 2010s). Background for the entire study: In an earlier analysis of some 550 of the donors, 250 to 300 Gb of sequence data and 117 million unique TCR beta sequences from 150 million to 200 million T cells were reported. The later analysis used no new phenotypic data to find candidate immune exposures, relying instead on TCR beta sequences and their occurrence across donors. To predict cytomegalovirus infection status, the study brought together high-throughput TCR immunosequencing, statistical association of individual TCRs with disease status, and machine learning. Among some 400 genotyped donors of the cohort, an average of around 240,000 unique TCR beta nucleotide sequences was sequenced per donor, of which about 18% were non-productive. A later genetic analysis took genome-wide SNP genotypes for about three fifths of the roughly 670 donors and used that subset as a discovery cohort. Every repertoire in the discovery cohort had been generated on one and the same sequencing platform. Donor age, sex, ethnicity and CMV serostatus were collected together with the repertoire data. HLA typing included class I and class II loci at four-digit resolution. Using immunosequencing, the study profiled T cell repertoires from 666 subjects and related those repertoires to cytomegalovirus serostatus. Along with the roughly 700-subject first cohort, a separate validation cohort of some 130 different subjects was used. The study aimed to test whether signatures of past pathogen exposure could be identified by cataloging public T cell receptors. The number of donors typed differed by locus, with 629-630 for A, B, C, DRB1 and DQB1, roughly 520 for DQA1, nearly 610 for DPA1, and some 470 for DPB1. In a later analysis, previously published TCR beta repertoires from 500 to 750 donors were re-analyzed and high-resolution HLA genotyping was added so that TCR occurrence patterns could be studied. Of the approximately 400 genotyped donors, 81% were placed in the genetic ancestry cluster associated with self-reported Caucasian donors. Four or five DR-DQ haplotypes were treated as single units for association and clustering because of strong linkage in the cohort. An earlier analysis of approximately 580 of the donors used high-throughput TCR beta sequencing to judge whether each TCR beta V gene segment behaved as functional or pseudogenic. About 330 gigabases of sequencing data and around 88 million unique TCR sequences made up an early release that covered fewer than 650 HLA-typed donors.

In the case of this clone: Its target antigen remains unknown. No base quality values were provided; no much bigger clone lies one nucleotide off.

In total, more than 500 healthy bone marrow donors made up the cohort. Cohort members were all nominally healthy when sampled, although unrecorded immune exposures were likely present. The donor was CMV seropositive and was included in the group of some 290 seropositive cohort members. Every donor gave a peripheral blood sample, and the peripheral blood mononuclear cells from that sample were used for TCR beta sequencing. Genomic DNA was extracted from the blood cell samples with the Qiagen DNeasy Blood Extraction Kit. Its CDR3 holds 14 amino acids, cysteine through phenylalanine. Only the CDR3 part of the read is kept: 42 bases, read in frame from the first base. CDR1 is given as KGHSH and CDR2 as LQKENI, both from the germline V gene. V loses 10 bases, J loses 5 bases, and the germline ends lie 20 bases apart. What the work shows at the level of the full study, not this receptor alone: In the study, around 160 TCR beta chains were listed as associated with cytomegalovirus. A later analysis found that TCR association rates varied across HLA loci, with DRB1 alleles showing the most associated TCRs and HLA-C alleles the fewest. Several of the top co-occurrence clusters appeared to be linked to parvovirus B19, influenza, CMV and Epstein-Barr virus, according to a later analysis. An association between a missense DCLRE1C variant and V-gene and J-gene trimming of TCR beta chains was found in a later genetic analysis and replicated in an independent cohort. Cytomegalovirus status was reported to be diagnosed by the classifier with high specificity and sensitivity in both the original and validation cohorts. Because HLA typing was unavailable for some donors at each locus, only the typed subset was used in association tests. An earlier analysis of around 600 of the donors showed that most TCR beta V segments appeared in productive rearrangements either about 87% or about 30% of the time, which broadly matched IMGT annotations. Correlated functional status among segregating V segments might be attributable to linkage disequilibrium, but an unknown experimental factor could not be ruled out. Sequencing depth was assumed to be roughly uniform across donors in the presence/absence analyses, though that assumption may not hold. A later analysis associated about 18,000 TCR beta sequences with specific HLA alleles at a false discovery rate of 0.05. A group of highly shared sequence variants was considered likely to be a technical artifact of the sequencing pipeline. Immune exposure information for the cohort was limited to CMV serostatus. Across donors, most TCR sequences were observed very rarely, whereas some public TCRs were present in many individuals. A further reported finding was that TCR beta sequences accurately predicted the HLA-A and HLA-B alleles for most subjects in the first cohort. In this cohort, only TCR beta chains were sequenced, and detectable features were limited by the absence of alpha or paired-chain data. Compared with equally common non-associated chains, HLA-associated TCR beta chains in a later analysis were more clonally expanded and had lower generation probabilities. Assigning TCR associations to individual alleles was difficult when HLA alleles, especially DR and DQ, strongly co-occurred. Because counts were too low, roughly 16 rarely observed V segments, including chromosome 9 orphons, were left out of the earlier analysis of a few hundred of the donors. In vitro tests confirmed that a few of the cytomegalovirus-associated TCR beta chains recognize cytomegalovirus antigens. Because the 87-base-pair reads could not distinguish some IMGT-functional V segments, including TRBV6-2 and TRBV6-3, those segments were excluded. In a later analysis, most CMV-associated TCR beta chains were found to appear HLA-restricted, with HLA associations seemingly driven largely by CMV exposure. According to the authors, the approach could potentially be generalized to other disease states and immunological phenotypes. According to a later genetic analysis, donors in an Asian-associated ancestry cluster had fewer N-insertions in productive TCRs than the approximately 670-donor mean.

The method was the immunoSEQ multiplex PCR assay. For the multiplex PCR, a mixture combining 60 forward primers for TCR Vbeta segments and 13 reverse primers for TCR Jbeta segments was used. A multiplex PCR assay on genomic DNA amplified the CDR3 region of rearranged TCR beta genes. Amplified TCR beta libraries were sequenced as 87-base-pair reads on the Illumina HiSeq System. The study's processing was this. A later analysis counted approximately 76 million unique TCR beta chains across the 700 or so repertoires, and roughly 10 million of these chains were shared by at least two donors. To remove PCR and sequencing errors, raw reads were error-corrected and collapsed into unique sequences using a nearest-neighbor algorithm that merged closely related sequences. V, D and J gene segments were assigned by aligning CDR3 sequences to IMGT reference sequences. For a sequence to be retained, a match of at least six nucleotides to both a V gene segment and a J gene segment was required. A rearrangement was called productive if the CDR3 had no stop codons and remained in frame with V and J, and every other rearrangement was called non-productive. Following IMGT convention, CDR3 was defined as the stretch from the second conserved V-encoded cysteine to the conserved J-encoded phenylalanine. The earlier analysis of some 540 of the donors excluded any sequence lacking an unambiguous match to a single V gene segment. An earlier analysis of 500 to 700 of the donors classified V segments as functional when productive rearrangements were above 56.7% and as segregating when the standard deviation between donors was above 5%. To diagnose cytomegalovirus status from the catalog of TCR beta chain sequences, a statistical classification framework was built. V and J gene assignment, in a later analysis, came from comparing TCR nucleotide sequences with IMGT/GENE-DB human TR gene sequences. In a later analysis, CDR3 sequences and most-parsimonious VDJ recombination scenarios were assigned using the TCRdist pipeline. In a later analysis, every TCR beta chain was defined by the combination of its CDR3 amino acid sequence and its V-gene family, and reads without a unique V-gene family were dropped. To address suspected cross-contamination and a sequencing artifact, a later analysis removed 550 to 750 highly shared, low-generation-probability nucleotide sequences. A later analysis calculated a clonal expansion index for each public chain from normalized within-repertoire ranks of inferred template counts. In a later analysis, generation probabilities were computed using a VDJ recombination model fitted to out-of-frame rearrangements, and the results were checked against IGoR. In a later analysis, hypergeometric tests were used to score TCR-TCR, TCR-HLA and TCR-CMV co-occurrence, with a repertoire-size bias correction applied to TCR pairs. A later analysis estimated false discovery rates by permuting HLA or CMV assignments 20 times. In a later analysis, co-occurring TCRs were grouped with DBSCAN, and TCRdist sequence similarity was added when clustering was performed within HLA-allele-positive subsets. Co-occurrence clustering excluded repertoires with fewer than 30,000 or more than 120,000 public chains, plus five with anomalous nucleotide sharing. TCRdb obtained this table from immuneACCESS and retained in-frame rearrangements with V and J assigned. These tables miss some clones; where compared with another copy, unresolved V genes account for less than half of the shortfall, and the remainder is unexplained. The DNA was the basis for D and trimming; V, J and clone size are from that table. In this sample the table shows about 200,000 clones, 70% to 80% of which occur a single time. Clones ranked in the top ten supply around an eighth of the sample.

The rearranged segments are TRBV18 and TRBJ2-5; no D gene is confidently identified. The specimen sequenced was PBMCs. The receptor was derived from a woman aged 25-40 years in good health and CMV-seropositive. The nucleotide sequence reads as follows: TGTGCCACCTTAAACCCCACCCAGGCGGAGACCCAGTACTTC. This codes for CATLNPTQAETQYF.